Listed here is a single T cell receptor (beta chain). The CDR3 is made up of 13 amino acids. The ends were cut back, 6 bases at V and 3 bases at J, with 11 bases in the middle. In the authors' workflow: The authors estimated nucleated cell counts from reference gene primer amplification. The repertoire was sequenced with immunoSEQ multiplex PCR; TCRdb's copy has only in-frame clones and lacks some. The D gene and trimming were derived from the DNA, and the V and J assignments and clone size from that table. Among 70,000 or so clones listed, roughly three quarters were seen once. The sample comes from a study of blood T cell repertoires in COVID-19. Overall study: Whether acute or convalescent, the COVID-19 samples came from the United States, Italy and Spain. From T cells, B-cell-depleted T cells, or PBMCs came the material, which was cDNA or gDNA.

The sequenced material came from peripheral blood. The chain links TRBV12-3 or TRBV12-4 to TRBJ1-2, with a tentative D call TRBD1 (6 bases). This sequence originates from a man between 65 and 85 years old with acute or convalescent COVID-19. CDR3 amino acids: CASSPGTHYGYTF. CDR3 coding DNA: TGTGCCAGCAGCCCCGGGACACACTATGGCTACACCTTC.